There are a few counts of the clone carrying this T cell receptor beta chain. Its matching antigen is unknown. CDR1 and CDR2 (germline): SGHDN, FVKESK. The V end lost 6 bases, the J end lost 4 bases, and 15 bases lay between the germline ends. CDR3 length: 14 amino acids. This entry is derived from a study of T-cell memory formation after mild COVID-19. Findings and limits, study-wide: That cross-reactive memory joined was suggested by some responding clones appearing in pre-infection memory.

TCRdb reprocessed the 5' RACE reads via MiXCR and lists one record per CDR3 protein. The table records roughly 450,000 distinct CDR3 sequences, over 15% of them present only once. The sequence came from an adult woman who had mild COVID-19 (a few samples of this study predate the infection). Cell type and time point are not known. Sequenced: PBMCs or a T cell subset sorted from them (not recorded which). V and J are TRBV14 and TRBJ1-1; the D gene is possibly TRBD1 (5 bases). CDR3 region: CASSRGARITEAFF. CDR3 bases: TGTGCCAGCAGTCGAGGGGCCAGGATCACTGAAGCTTTCTTT.